This T cell receptor beta chain is from a study of graft-versus-host responses after intestinal transplantation. Study details: For 3 to 4 years after anti-thymocyte globulin induction, all recipients took tacrolimus and steroids.

On this clone itself: Its specificity is not known. Distinct nucleotide sequences in the sample also encode this CDR3.

There are 15 residues in the CDR3. After removal of 4 bases from V and 5 bases from J, the junction contained 7 bases not matched to a gene. In germline, CDR1 is SEHNR, CDR2 FQNEAQ (reference sequence). Sequencing was performed with immunoSEQ multiplex PCR; in TCRdb, only in-frame clones are kept and a portion is missing. The sample has around 100,000 clones, more than 85% seen once. Study-level points and caveats: Across patients carrying graft-donor T cell macrochimerism, allografts held high graft-versus-host to host-versus-graft clonal ratios.

This sequence joins TRBV7-9 and TRBJ2-7; TRBD2 agrees at 11 bases. The origin of this receptor is a human donor who was the organ donor for an intestinal transplant. The sequences come from unstimulated CD8+ T cells sorted from spleen or lymph node cells, collected before transplant. CDR3 sequence: CASSSGLAVSDEQYF. As DNA, the CDR3 is TGTGCCAGCAGCTCGGGACTAGCGGTCTCGGACGAGCAGTACTTC.